One sample yielded the 32 T cell receptor beta chains listed below, sequenced in a study of T cells in Graves' hyperthyroidism and ophthalmopathy. RNA transcripts yielded amplified TCR beta CDR3 regions. The HTBI primer set served for first-round RT-PCR of the TCR CDR3. TCRdb re-called the multiplex PCR reads through MiXCR, storing one row per CDR3 protein. This table holds hundreds of thousands of distinct CDR3 sequences, around 15% found once. The sequencing sample was made of blood. All receptors come from a woman aged 18-29 years with Graves' hyperthyroidism.

This clonotype was counted many times. The V call is TRBV12-3 or TRBV12-4, the J call TRBJ2-1; possibly TRBD2 for D (7 bases). The CDR3 contains 16 residues. The ends were cut back, 7 bases at V and 5 bases at J, with 21 bases in the middle. CDR3 protein: CASIPRHGGGNNEQFF. The CDR3 DNA reads as TGTGCCAGCATCCCTAGGCATGGCGGGGGCAACAATGAGCAGTTCTTC.

The chain carries TRBV6-1 and TRBJ2-6; 7 bases match TRBD1. Looked up from germline, CDR1 is MNHNS and CDR2 is SASEGT. There are 17 residues in the CDR3. J gave up 1 base and V 6 bases, and 9 bases lay outside the gene matches. Here the CDR3 DNA reads TGTGCCAGCAGCGACGGGACAGTGTGGTCTGGGGCCAACGTCCTGACTTTC. Translated: CASSDGTVWSGANVLTF.

The chain has TRBV10-3 and TRBJ1-5; 7 positions agree with TRBD1. V shed 0 bases and J 5 bases; nucleotides not matched to a gene: 4. The CDR3 consists of 15 residues. Per the germline V gene, CDR1 is ENHRY and CDR2 is SYGVKD. The CDR3 bases are TGTGCCATCAGTGAGTCTGGGGACAGACATCAGCCCCAGCATTTT. This sequence encodes CAISESGDRHQPQHF.

The chain joins TRBV9 to TRBJ1-1; TRBD1 matches at 11 bases. The V and J ends lost 3 bases and 3 bases, in that order; junction bases with no gene match: 4. Per the germline V gene, CDR1 is SGDLS and CDR2 is YYNGEE. This CDR3 is built from 15 residues. The CDR3 loop is CASSAAGQGDTEAFF. The CDR3 nucleotides read TGTGCCAGCAGCGCTGCGGGACAGGGGGACACTGAAGCTTTCTTT.

In this sample, this clonotype turned up many times. This chain joins TRBV6-2 or TRBV6-3 and TRBJ2-2, with 8 positions matching TRBD2. Trimming at V came to 2 bases and at J to 7 bases, leaving 9 bases not matched to a gene. CDR1 is MNHEY and CDR2 is SVGEGT in the germline V gene. The length of the CDR3 is 16 residues. In nucleotides, the CDR3 is TGTGCCAGCAGTTACGAGCCGGGAGGGCCCGGCGGGGAGCTGTTTTTT. Its translation is CASSYEPGGPGGELFF.

This clonotype was seen ten or more times. V usage is TRBV2 and J usage is TRBJ1-5; tentatively, D is TRBD1 (6 bases). The CDR3 has 14 amino acids. Trimming took 8 bases from V and 6 from J, leaving 17 bases between them. Germline CDR1 reads SNHLY; CDR2 reads FYNNEI. The CDR3 loop is CASLAGRGAQPQHF. The CDR3 DNA is TGTGCCAGCCTAGCTGGCAGGGGAGCTCAGCCCCAGCATTTT.

This clonotype has a handful of counts. The V and J genes are TRBV10-3 and TRBJ2-5, with 10 bases lining up with TRBD2. CDR1 is ENHRY and CDR2 is SYGVKD in the germline V gene. J lost 9 bases, V lost 4 bases, and 11 bases had no gene match. The CDR3 has 15 residues. Here the CDR3 reads CAISGTAGGPRAQYF. The CDR3 nucleotides read TGTGCCATCAGTGGAACAGCGGGAGGGCCTCGGGCCCAGTACTTC.

This clonotype has a count of ten or more. The rearrangement uses TRBV7-9 and TRBJ1-5, with D unclear. The CDR3 has 14 amino acids. The germline V gene has CDR1 SEHNR and CDR2 FQNEAQ (reference sequence). V was clipped by 5 bases and J by 4 bases, with 12 bases between them. CDR3 bases: TGTGCCAGCAGCCAGACCGGAGAGAATCAGCCCCAGCATTTT. Protein: CASSQTGENQPQHF.

As to this clonotype: A much larger clone sits a single nucleotide away, making a read error possible. The CDR3 end shows no conserved phenylalanine or tryptophan, and so a read error is likely. The CDR3 DNA is TGTGCCAGCAGAGGACAGGGTAGTAAGACAGATACGCAGTATCTT. Protein sequence: CASRGQGSKTDTQYL. This chain links TRBV2 with TRBJ2-3; 8 nucleotides match TRBD1. Germline loops: CDR1 SNHLY, CDR2 FYNNEI. V dropped 6 bases and J dropped 3; count of bases not matched to a gene: 8. This CDR3 is built from 15 residues.

This clonotype was seen repeatedly, ten times or more. The rearrangement links TRBV15 to TRBJ2-3, with D hard to call. Deletions cut 3 bases from V and 5 bases from J, with 6 bases between. The CDR3 totals 12 residues. CDR1 and CDR2 from the germline V gene are LNHNV and YYDKDF (reference sequence). In DNA form, the CDR3 reads TGTGCCACCAGCAGGCGATTAGATACGCAGTATTTT. Its translation: CATSRRLDTQYF.

This clonotype was seen many times. The V call is TRBV2, the J call TRBJ2-3; perhaps TRBD2 as D (5 bases). The CDR3 has 13 amino acids. Trimming shortened V by 10 bases and J by 0 bases, and 11 bases separated the two germline ends. Germline V gives CDR1 SNHLY, CDR2 FYNNEI. The CDR3 DNA sequence: TGTGCCACGCCCGGGGAGAGCACAGATACGCAGTATTTT. Translated: CATPGESTDTQYF. The full variable domain, rest sourced from reference TRBV2 and TRBJ2-3, is EPEVTQTPSHQVTQMGQEVILRCVPISNHLYFYWYRQILGQKVEFLVSFYNNEISEKSEIFDDQFSVERPDGSNFTLKIRSTKLEDSAMYFCATPGESTDTQYFGPGTRLTVL.

This clonotype was observed many times. The V and J genes are TRBV18 and TRBJ1-5; TRBD1 matches at 7 bases. Per the germline V gene, CDR1 is KGHSH and CDR2 is LQKENI. J lost 5 bases, V lost 4 bases, and 2 bases had no gene match. There are 13 residues in the CDR3. The CDR3: CASSLGTDQPQHF. The CDR3 DNA follows: TGTGCCAGCTCACTCGGGACAGATCAGCCCCAGCATTTT.

This clonotype was detected many times. The rearrangement joins TRBV12-3 or TRBV12-4 to TRBJ2-7; D is uncertain. The V end was cut by 6 bases, the J end by 0 bases, with 9 bases between. The CDR3 runs 13 residues. In DNA form, the CDR3 reads TGTGCCAGCAGCCCTCTCATCTCCTACGAGCAGTACTTC. The encoded protein is CASSPLISYEQYF.

J is TRBJ2-3 and V is TRBV29-1; the D is unclear. V lost 5 bases and J 5 bases, leaving 8 bases between the germline ends. CDR1 and CDR2 from the germline V gene are SQVTM and ANQGSEA. This CDR3 comprises 11 residues. In DNA form, the CDR3 reads TGCAGCGTTTGGAGATTAGATACGCAGTATTTT. Translating it yields CSVWRLDTQYF.

This clonotype was seen many times. This sequence joins TRBV20-1 and TRBJ1-2, with 12 bases fitting TRBD1. The V gene end was trimmed by 3 bases and the J gene end by 7 bases; junction bases not matched to a gene: 6. CDR3 size: 14 residues. Germline values: CDR1 DFQATT, CDR2 SNEGSKA (reference sequence). CDR3 DNA sequence: TGCAGTGCTAGTGGGGGACAGGGGGCGGTTGGCTACACCTTC. As protein: CSASGGQGAVGYTF.

The chain uses TRBV6-6 and TRBJ1-2; 9 nucleotides match TRBD1. CDR1 MNHNY and CDR2 SVGAGI come from the germline V gene (reference sequence). V was clipped by 0 bases and J by 2 bases; unmatched bases: 4. The CDR3 covers 16 residues. The CDR3 sequence is CASSYSRTGANYGYTF. DNA for the CDR3: TGTGCCAGCAGTTACTCTCGGACAGGGGCCAACTATGGCTACACCTTC.

This clonotype was seen many times. The rearrangement links TRBV2 to TRBJ2-2; 13 positions agree with TRBD2. The CDR3 covers 18 residues. V lost 5 bases to trimming and J lost 3 bases; unmatched junction nucleotides: 9. The V gene's germline CDR1 is SNHLY and CDR2 FYNNEI. CDR3 amino acids: CASSRGTSGKADTGELFF. In nucleotides, the CDR3 is TGTGCCAGCAGTCGTGGGACTAGCGGGAAGGCCGACACCGGGGAGCTGTTTTTT.

This clonotype was counted at least ten times. The chain joins TRBV20-1 to TRBJ2-1; 12 bases fit TRBD2. V gave up 6 bases and J gave up 5 bases; unmatched junction bases: 11. Germline-derived CDR1 and CDR2 are DFQATT and SNEGSKA (reference sequence). The CDR3 extends over 16 amino acids. The DNA for the CDR3 is TGCAGTGCCCCCGGACTAGCGGGGAGAACCAACAATGAGCAGTTCTTC. Its translation: CSAPGLAGRTNNEQFF.

This clonotype was picked up a small number of times. This chain links TRBV20-1 with TRBJ2-2; unclear D gene. The V end was cut by 6 bases, the J end by 5 bases, with 13 bases between. Germline CDR1 and CDR2: DFQATT and SNEGSKA (reference sequence). The CDR3 is made up of 13 amino acids. For the CDR3, the DNA is TGCAGTGCGCCGAGGTTTCAAACCGGGGAGCTGTTTTTT. Amino acid sequence: CSAPRFQTGELFF.

V usage is TRBV14 and J usage is TRBJ2-1; 13 nucleotides match TRBD2. Per germline, CDR1 SGHDN and CDR2 FVKESK. The CDR3 runs to 19 residues. With V trimmed by 1 base and J by 4 bases, 10 bases remained unmatched. The DNA for the CDR3 is TGTGCCAGCAGCCAAGGGGGGACTAGCGGGATCCCGCGGTACAATGAGCAGTTCTTC. Encoded protein: CASSQGGTSGIPRYNEQFF.

This chain links TRBV6-9 with TRBJ2-1, with TRBD2 matching 8 bases. Germline V gene sequence: CDR1 MNHGY, CDR2 SVAAGI. V was pared by 3 bases and J by 8 bases, with 3 bases of the junction left unmatched. This CDR3 is built from 13 residues. CDR3 sequence reads: CASSYREGDEQFF. CDR3 nucleotide sequence: TGTGCCAGCAGTTACCGGGAGGGGGATGAGCAGTTCTTC.

The chain recombines TRBV3-1 with TRBJ1-4, with unresolved D. Trimming took 3 bases from V and 4 from J, leaving 15 bases between them. The CDR3 is 16 amino acids. Per the germline V gene, CDR1 is LGHDT and CDR2 is YNNKEL (reference sequence). CDR3 coding DNA: TGTGCCAGCAGCCACCCCCCGGGAATGGGTAATGAAAAACTGTTTTTT. Its protein is CASSHPPGMGNEKLFF.

The table lists this clonotype with a count of one. The chain couples TRBV18 to TRBJ1-6; perhaps TRBD1 as D (5 bases). The germline V gene encodes CDR1 KGHSH and CDR2 LQKENI. V lost 4 bases to trimming and J lost 0 bases, with 13 bases between them. There are 17 residues in the CDR3. This CDR3 is CASSHWDSSSYNSPLHF. The DNA for the CDR3 is TGTGCCAGCTCACATTGGGACTCTAGCTCCTATAATTCACCCCTCCACTTT.

CDR3 DNA sequence: TGTGCCAGCTCACCACGTAGCGGGAAGTCCCACAATGAGCAGTTCTTC. Its translation is CASSPRSGKSHNEQFF. V gene TRBV18 combines with J gene TRBJ2-1; TRBD2 agrees at 8 bases. The CDR3 runs to 16 residues. V lost 1 base, J lost 5 bases, and 7 bases stayed unmatched. Germline CDR1 is KGHSH and CDR2 is LQKENI.

This clonotype has at least ten counts. The V gene is TRBV2, the J gene TRBJ1-5, with 7 bases aligning to TRBD1. Unmatched junction bases numbered 4, after V lost 3 bases and J lost 5 bases. The germline V gene encodes CDR1 SNHLY and CDR2 FYNNEI. This CDR3 spans 14 amino acids. The CDR3 loop reads CASSDGQVDQPQHF. CDR3 DNA: TGTGCCAGCAGTGACGGACAGGTTGATCAGCCCCAGCATTTT.

This clonotype was recorded a few times. As DNA, the CDR3 is TGTGCCAGCGTCTCACCCTGGGCAGGGCGCTACGAGCAGTACTTC. It codes for CASVSPWAGRYEQYF. The rearrangement uses TRBV28 and TRBJ2-7, with a tentative D call TRBD1 (5 bases). The germline V and J ends were trimmed by 8 bases and 3 bases, with 20 bases remaining between them. Germline V gene sequence: CDR1 MDHEN, CDR2 SYDVKM. The CDR3 length is 15 residues.

This clonotype showed up many times. The CDR3 region is CASKWAGHTEAFF. The CDR3 coding sequence is TGTGCCAGCAAATGGGCCGGGCACACTGAAGCTTTCTTT. J is TRBJ1-1 and V is TRBV7-2; no firm D call. The CDR3 runs 13 residues. V was cut by 7 bases and J by 3 bases, with 12 bases left in between. In germline, CDR1 is SGHTA, CDR2 FQGNSA.

This clonotype was seen at least ten times. V is TRBV6-2 or TRBV6-3 and J is TRBJ2-5; tentatively, D is TRBD1 (6 bases). The CDR3 spans 16 residues. CDR1 and CDR2 from the germline V gene are MNHEY and SVGEGT. Trimming left V 0 bases short and J 1 base short, with 12 bases between. CDR3 coding DNA: TGTGCCAGCAGTTACTCCGGACAGAATACCCAAGAGACCCAGTACTTC. Protein product: CASSYSGQNTQETQYF.

The chain links TRBV20-1 to TRBJ2-1, with D perhaps matching TRBD2 (5 bases). This CDR3 is built from 13 residues. Germline values: CDR1 DFQATT, CDR2 SNEGSKA (reference sequence). Between the trimmed V and J ends, which lost 3 bases and 2 bases, there was a span of 8 bases. The CDR3 nucleotides read TGCAGTGCTAGTAGCGCGGCCTACAATGAGCAGTTCTTC. It encodes CSASSAAYNEQFF.

The CDR3 here is CASSLDALTNEQFF. The CDR3 DNA sequence: TGTGCCAGCAGTTTAGACGCCCTGACGAATGAGCAGTTCTTC. This sequence joins TRBV18 and TRBJ2-1; unclear D gene. The CDR3 covers 14 residues. CDR1 and CDR2 from the germline V gene are KGHSH and LQKENI. Trimming cost V 8 bases and J 7 bases, with 18 bases left between them.

This clonotype was counted many times. This chain links TRBV12-3 or TRBV12-4 with TRBJ2-7, with 9 bases matching TRBD1. The CDR3 has 15 residues. V dropped 5 bases and J dropped 6; count of bases not matched to a gene: 11. DNA for the CDR3: TGTGCCAGCAGTGCCGGGACAGGGTCTCTGGTCGAGCAGTACTTC. It encodes CASSAGTGSLVEQYF.

This clonotype came up many times. The J gene is TRBJ2-1, the V gene TRBV5-8; D ambiguous. The CDR3 has 14 residues. The V gene lost 2 bases and the J gene lost 2 bases, with 8 bases spanning the gap. CDR1 is SGHTS and CDR2 is YDEGEE in the germline V gene. The CDR3 DNA reads as TGTGCCAGCAGCTTAGGACGGACCTACAATGAGCAGTTCTTC. It translates to CASSLGRTYNEQFF.